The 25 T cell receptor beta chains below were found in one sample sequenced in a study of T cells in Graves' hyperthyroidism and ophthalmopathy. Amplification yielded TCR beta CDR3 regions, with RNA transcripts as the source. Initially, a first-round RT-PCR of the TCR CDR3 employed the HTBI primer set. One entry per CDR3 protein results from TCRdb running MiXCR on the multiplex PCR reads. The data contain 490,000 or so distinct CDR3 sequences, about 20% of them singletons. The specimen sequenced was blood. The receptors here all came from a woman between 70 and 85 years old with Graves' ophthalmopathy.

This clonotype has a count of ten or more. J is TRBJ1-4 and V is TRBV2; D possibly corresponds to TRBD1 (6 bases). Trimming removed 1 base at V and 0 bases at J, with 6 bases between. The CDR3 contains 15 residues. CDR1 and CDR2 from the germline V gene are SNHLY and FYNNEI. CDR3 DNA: TGTGCCAGCAGTGAAGGGACAGCAACTAATGAAAAACTGTTTTTT. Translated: CASSEGTATNEKLFF.

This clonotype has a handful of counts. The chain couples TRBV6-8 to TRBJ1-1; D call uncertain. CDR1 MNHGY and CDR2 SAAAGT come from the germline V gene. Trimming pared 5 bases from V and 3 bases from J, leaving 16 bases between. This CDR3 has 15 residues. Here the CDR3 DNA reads TGTGCCAGCAGTCAAATGTGGGGTCGGGACACTGAAGCTTTCTTT. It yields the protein CASSQMWGRDTEAFF.

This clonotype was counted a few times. The CDR3 bases are TGCGCCAGCAACACTACGGAGGGGGCGGGAGAGCAGTACTTC. This gives the protein CASNTTEGAGEQYF. V usage is TRBV10-1 and J usage is TRBJ2-7; maybe TRBD1 (7 bases). Trimming took off 7 bases at V and 7 bases at J, with 20 bases between the two ends. Germline V lookup: CDR1 WNHNN, CDR2 SYGVQD (reference sequence). This CDR3 is built from 14 residues.

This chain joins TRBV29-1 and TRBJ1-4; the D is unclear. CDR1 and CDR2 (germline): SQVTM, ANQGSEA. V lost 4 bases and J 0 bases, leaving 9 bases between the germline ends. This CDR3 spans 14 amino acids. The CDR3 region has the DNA TGCAGCGTTGGGAGGGATCCAACTAATGAAAAACTGTTTTTT. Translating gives CSVGRDPTNEKLFF.

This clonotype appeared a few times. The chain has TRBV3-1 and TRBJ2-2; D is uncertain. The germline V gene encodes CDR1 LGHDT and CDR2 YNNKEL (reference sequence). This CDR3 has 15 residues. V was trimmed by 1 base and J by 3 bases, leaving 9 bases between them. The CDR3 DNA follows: TGTGCCAGCAGCCAAGGGGTAGGGTACACCGGGGAGCTGTTTTTT. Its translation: CASSQGVGYTGELFF.

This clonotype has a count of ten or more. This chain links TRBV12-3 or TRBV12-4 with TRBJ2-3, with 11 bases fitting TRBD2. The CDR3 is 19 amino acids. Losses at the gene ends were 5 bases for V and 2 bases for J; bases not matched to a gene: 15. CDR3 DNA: TGTGCCAGCAGTCCGGGACTAGCGGAGACGCGTATAATCACAGATACGCAGTATTTT. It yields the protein CASSPGLAETRIITDTQYF.

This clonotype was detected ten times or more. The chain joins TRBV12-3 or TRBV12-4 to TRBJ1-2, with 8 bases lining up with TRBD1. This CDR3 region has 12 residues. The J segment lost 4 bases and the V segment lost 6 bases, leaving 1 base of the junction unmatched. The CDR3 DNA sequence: TGTGCCAGCAGACAGGGGGTCTATGGCTACACCTTC. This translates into CASRQGVYGYTF.

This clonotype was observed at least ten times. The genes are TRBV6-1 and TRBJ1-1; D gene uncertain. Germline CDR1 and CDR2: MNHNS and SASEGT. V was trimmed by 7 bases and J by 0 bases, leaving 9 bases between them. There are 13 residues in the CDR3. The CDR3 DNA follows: TGTGCCAGCAAAGAAGCCATGAACACTGAAGCTTTCTTT. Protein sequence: CASKEAMNTEAFF.

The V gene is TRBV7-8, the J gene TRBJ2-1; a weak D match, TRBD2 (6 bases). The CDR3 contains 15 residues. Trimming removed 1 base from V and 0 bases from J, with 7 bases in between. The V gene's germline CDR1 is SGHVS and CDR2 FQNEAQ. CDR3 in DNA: TGTGCCAGCAGCTTAGGGGGGGTCTCCTACAATGAGCAGTTCTTC. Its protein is CASSLGGVSYNEQFF.

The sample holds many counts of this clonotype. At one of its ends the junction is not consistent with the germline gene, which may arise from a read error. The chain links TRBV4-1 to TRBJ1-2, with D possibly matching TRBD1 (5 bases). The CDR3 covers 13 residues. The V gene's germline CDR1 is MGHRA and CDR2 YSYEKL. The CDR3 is CASSQGTVYGYTF. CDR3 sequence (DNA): TGTGCCAGCAGCCAAGGGACGGTATATGGCTACACCTTC.

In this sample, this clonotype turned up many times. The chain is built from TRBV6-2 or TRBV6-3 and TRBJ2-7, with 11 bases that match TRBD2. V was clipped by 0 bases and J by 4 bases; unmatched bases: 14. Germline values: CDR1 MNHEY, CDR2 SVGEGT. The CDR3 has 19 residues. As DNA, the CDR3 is TGTGCCAGCAGTTACTCCCCCCATCCGTCGACTAGCGGGAAGTACGAGCAGTACTTC. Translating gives CASSYSPHPSTSGKYEQYF.

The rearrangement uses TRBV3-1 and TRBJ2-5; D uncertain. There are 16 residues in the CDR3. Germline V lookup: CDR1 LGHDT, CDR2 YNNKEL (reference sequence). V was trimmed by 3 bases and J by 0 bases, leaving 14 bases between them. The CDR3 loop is CASSHELTLYQETQYF. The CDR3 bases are TGTGCCAGCAGCCATGAGCTAACGCTGTACCAAGAGACCCAGTACTTC.

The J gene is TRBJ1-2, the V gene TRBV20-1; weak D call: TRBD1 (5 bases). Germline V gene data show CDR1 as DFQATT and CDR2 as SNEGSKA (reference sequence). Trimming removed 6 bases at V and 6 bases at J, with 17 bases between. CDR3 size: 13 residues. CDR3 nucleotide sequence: TGCAGTGCGCAGCGTGACAGACGGGATGGCTACACCTTC. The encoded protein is CSAQRDRRDGYTF.

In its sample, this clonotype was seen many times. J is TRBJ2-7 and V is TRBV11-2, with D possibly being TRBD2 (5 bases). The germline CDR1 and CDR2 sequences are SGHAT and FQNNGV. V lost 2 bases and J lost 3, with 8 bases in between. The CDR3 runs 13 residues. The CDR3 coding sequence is TGTGCCAGCAGCTTAAGAGGGAACTACGAGCAGTACTTC. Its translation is CASSLRGNYEQYF.

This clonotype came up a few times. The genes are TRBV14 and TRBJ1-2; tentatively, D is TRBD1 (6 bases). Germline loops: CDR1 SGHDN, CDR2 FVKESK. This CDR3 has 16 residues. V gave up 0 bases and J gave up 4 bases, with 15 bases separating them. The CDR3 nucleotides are TGTGCCAGCAGCCAAGATTTCCGGACAGACACCTATGGCTACACCTTC. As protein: CASSQDFRTDTYGYTF. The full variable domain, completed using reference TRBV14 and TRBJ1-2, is EAGVTQFPSHSVIEKGQTVTLRCDPISGHDNLYWYRRVMGKEIKFLLHFVKESKQDESGMPNNRFLAERTGGTYSTLKVQPAELEDSGVYFCASSQDFRTDTYGYTFGSGTRLTVV.

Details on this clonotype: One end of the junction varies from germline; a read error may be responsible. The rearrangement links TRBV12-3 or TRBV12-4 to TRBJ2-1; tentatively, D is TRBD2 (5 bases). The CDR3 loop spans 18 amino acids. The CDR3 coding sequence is TGTGCCAGCATCTCGCTAGGTGGGGAGTCGAGCTCCTGCAATGAGCAGTTCTTC. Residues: CASISLGGESSSCNEQFF.

The CDR3 DNA is TGTGCCAGCACTGAATCCCTGGCAGCAAACACTGAAGCTTTCTTT. Its protein product is CASTESLAANTEAFF. V and J are TRBV5-5 and TRBJ1-1; D gene uncertain. Trimming pared 6 bases from V and 2 bases from J, leaving 17 bases between. Germline V CDR1 and CDR2: SGHKS, YYEKEE (reference sequence). The CDR3 is 15 residues long.

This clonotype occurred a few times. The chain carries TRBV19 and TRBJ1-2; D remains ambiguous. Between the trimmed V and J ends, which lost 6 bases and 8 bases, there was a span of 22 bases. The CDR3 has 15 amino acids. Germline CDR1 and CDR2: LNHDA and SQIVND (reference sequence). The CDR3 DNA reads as TGTGCCAGTAGCCCAACGATAATCGGAGCGGAAGGCTACACCTTC. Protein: CASSPTIIGAEGYTF. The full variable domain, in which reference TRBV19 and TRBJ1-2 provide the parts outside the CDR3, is DGGITQSPKYLFRKEGQNVTLSCEQNLNHDAMYWYRQDPGQGLRLIYYSQIVNDFQKGDIAEGYSVSREKKESFPLTVTSAQKNPTAFYLCASSPTIIGAEGYTFGSGTRLTVV.

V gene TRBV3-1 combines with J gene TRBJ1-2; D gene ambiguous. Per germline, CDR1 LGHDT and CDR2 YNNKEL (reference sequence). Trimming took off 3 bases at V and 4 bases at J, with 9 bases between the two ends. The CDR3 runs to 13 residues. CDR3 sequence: CASSQGTLYGYTF. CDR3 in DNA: TGTGCCAGCAGCCAGGGCACCCTCTATGGCTACACCTTC.

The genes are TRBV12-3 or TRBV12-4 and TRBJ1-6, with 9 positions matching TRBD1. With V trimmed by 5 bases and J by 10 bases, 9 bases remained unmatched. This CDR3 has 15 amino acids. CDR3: CASSRQTGTGSPLHF. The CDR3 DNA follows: TGTGCCAGCAGTCGACAGACAGGGACAGGGTCACCCCTCCACTTT.

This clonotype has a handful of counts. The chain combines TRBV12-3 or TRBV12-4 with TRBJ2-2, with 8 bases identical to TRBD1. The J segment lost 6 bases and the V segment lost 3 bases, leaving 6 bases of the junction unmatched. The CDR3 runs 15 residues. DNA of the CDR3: TGTGCCAGCAGTTTGGGCAGGGGGCAAGCCGGGGAGCTGTTTTTT. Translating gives CASSLGRGQAGELFF.

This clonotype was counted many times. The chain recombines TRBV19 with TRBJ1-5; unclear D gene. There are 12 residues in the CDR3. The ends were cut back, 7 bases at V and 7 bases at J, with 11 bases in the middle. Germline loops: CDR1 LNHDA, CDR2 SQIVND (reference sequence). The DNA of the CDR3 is TGTGCCAGTACGGGCGGGCGGCAGCCCCAGCATTTT. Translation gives CASTGGRQPQHF.

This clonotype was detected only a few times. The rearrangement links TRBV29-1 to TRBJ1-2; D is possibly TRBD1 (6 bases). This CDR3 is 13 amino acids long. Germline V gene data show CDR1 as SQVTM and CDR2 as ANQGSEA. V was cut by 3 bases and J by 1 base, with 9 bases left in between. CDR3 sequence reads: CSVDGTFNYGYTF. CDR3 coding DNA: TGCAGCGTTGACGGGACATTTAACTATGGCTACACCTTC.

Written as DNA, the CDR3 is TGTGCCAGCAGCAAAAGGATAGGGAGAATAGCGGGAGGGTCCTACAATGAGCAGTTCTTC. It is translated as CASSKRIGRIAGGSYNEQFF. This chain uses TRBV9 with TRBJ2-1, with 11 bases that match TRBD2. The V and J ends lost 4 bases and 1 base, in that order; junction bases with no gene match: 16. The CDR3 is 20 residues long. Germline V gene data show CDR1 as SGDLS and CDR2 as YYNGEE.

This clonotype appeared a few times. CDR3 DNA sequence: TGTGCCATCAGCCCCAGGGTAGGAACCTACGAGCAGTACTTC. This encodes CAISPRVGTYEQYF. The chain employs TRBV10-3 and TRBJ2-7, with D maybe TRBD1 (5 bases). The V end was cut by 6 bases, the J end by 2 bases, with 14 bases between. This CDR3 comprises 14 residues. Germline V gene data show CDR1 as ENHRY and CDR2 as SYGVKD.